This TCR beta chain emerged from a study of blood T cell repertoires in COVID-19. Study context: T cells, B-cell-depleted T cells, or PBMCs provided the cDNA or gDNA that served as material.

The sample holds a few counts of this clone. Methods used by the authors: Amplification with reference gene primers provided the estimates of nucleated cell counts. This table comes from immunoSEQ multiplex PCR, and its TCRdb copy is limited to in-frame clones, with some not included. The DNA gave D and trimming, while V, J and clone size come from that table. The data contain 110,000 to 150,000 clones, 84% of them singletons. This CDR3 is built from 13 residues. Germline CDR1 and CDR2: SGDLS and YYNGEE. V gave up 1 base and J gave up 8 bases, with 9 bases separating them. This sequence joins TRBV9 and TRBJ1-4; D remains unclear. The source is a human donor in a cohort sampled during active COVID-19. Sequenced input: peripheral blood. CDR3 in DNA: TGTGCCAGCAGCGTACGGCCGGGGGAAAAACTGTTTTTT. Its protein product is CASSVRPGEKLFF.